This T cell receptor (beta chain) came from a study of OX40 agonist ivuxolimab in advanced cancers. Study-level points and caveats: The antigen specificity of the peripheral T cells (those that were expanded) was not determined. Some nonresponders also had low normalized T-cell clonal expansion.

Assay used: immunoSEQ multiplex PCR; TCRdb lists only in-frame clones, some missing. The sample lists about 73,000 clones, 84% occurring once. Trimming removed 3 bases at V and 2 bases at J, with 7 bases between. The germline gives CDR1 SGHAT, CDR2 FQNNGV. The CDR3 runs 13 residues. A word on this clone: The target antigen is unknown.

This specimen consisted of CD4+ or CD8+ T cells sorted from blood, obtained in a trial of the OX40 agonist ivuxolimab. This chain uses TRBV11-2 with TRBJ1-1, with a weak D call TRBD1 (5 bases). The clonotype originates from an adult with an advanced solid tumor such as melanoma, head and neck, liver or kidney cancer. CDR3 amino acids: CASSLGRNTEAFF. The CDR3 DNA reads as TGTGCCAGCAGCTTGGGGCGTAACACTGAAGCTTTCTTT.